These 20 T cell receptor beta chains share one sample of origin, sequenced in a study of cytomegalovirus exposure and HLA in healthy donors (dated 2017 in TCRdb). Libraries came from the immunoSEQ multiplex PCR assay. For the multiplex PCR, a mixture combining 60 forward primers for TCR Vbeta segments and 13 reverse primers for TCR Jbeta segments was used. Drawn from immuneACCESS, this table holds only the in-frame rearrangements with V and J called that TCRdb kept. Clones are partly lost; checked studies trace under half to an unresolved V gene and leave the rest unexplained. This specimen's table enumerates around 78,000 clones. The ten largest clones take up around 4% of the sample. Sequenced material: PBMCs. The receptors originated from a man between 18 and 29 years old in good health and CMV-seropositive.

The chain couples TRBV28 to TRBJ2-1; 13 nucleotides match TRBD2. The CDR3 runs to 15 residues. J lost 6 bases, V lost 5 bases, and 4 bases had no gene match. The germline V gene encodes CDR1 MDHEN and CDR2 SYDVKM. The CDR3 DNA reads as TGTGCCAGCAGTATACTAGCGGGGGGGCTCAATGAGCAGTTCTTC. Protein: CASSILAGGLNEQFF.

The chain joins TRBV5-4 to TRBJ2-1; maybe TRBD2 (5 bases). V shed 7 bases and J shed 0 bases, with 17 bases lying between them. This CDR3 is built from 16 residues. The V gene's germline CDR1 is SGHNT and CDR2 YYREEE (reference sequence). The CDR3 region is CASSLSVPISYNEQFF. As DNA, the CDR3 is TGTGCCAGCTCTCTTAGCGTCCCTATCTCCTACAATGAGCAGTTCTTC. Supplemented by reference TRBV5-4 and TRBJ2-1, the full variable domain reads ETGVTQSPTHLIKTRGQQVTLRCSSQSGHNTVSWYQQALGQGPQFIFQYYREEENGRGNFPPRFSGLQFPNYSSELNVNALELDDSALYLCASSLSVPISYNEQFFGPGTRLTVL.

The CDR3 nucleotides are TGTGCCACCAGCGCCCCAGGGAGGATTAATGAAAAACTGTTTTTT. Amino acid sequence: CATSAPGRINEKLFF. V gene TRBV15 combines with J gene TRBJ1-4, with D maybe TRBD1 (5 bases). V was cut by 5 bases and J by 4 bases, with 14 bases left in between. Germline V CDR1 and CDR2: LNHNV, YYDKDF (reference sequence). This CDR3 has 15 residues.

The CDR3 protein is CASSLSGFYNEQFF. As DNA, the CDR3 is TGTGCCAGCAGCTTATCGGGATTCTACAATGAGCAGTTCTTC. The J gene is TRBJ2-1, the V gene TRBV11-2, with D perhaps matching TRBD2 (5 bases). V was shortened by 2 bases and J by 3 bases, with 8 bases between the two germline ends. CDR3 length: 14 amino acids. The V gene's germline CDR1 is SGHAT and CDR2 FQNNGV.

The chain uses TRBV6-1 and TRBJ2-7, with a possible D match to TRBD1 (8 bases). The ends were cut back, 4 bases at V and 2 bases at J, with 15 bases in the middle. This CDR3 spans 15 amino acids. The V gene's germline CDR1 is MNHNS and CDR2 SASEGT. This CDR3 is CASSGLADRAYEQYF. In DNA, the CDR3 is TGTGCCAGCAGTGGGCTAGCGGACAGGGCCTACGAGCAGTACTTC.

J is TRBJ2-7 and V is TRBV5-4; TRBD2 aligns across 7 bases. With V trimmed by 1 base and J by 1 base, 2 bases remained unmatched. This CDR3 is built from 14 residues. Germline-derived CDR1 and CDR2 are SGHNT and YYREEE (reference sequence). Written as DNA, the CDR3 is TGTGCCAGCAGCTTGACTAGCGTATCCTACGAGCAGTACTTC. Residues: CASSLTSVSYEQYF.

The chain is built from TRBV29-1 and TRBJ2-5; D possibly corresponds to TRBD2 (5 bases). The CDR3 extends over 13 amino acids. Germline values: CDR1 SQVTM, CDR2 ANQGSEA. V lost 5 bases, J lost 2 bases, and 12 bases lay in between. The CDR3: CSVNLASQETQYF. The CDR3 nucleotides read TGCAGCGTTAACCTAGCTTCACAAGAGACCCAGTACTTC.

The chain combines TRBV28 with TRBJ1-1; unclear D gene. Looked up from germline, CDR1 is MDHEN and CDR2 is SYDVKM. With 6 bases removed from V and 1 base from J, the gap between germline ends came to 3 bases. This CDR3 has 11 residues. The chain's CDR3 is CASRRNTEAFF. The CDR3 bases are TGTGCCAGCAGGCGGAACACTGAAGCTTTCTTT.

About this clone itself: The DNA is omitted, as the CDR3 cannot be located on it reliably, and the CDR3 follows TCRdb's listing. This chain uses TRBV19 with TRBJ1-5. The CDR3 length equals 15 residues, ends included. From germline, CDR1 is LNHDA and CDR2 SQIVND (reference sequence). CDR3 region: CASSILGTGVQPQHF.

The rearrangement uses TRBV4-1 and TRBJ2-5; 9 positions agree with TRBD2. The CDR3 has 16 amino acids. CDR1 MGHRA and CDR2 YSYEKL come from the germline V gene. V was pared by 0 bases and J by 5 bases, with 7 bases of the junction left unmatched. The CDR3 coding sequence is TGCGCCAGCAGCCAAGATCCGGGACTAGCAGTGGAGACCCAGTACTTC. It yields the protein CASSQDPGLAVETQYF.

V usage is TRBV15 and J usage is TRBJ1-2, with TRBD1 matching over 7 bases. V trimming: 5 bases; J trimming: 3 bases; junction bases outside the gene matches: 12. The CDR3 totals 16 residues. The germline V gene has CDR1 LNHNV and CDR2 YYDKDF (reference sequence). As DNA, the CDR3 is TGTGCCACCAGCGCGCAGGGGACAGAGAGGGACTATGGCTACACCTTC. Translated, it gives CATSAQGTERDYGYTF.

The chain recombines TRBV4-1 with TRBJ2-5, with 13 bases that match TRBD2. The DNA end is more similar to TRBJ2-7, so the J call may be wrong. Germline values: CDR1 MGHRA, CDR2 YSYEKL. CDR3 length: 15 amino acids. The DNA for the CDR3 is TGCGCCAGCAGCCGCGGGACTAGCGGGGCCTACGAGCAGTACTTC. Its protein product is CASSRGTSGAYEQYF.

The rearrangement joins TRBV7-9 to TRBJ2-7, with D possibly being TRBD2 (6 bases). CDR3 length equals 17 residues. In germline, CDR1 is SEHNR, CDR2 FQNEAQ (reference sequence). The V end was cut by 4 bases, the J end by 4 bases, with 23 bases between. CDR3 DNA: TGTGCCAGCAGCTCACCCCCCTGGCCTATCCGGGAGTACGAGCAGTACTTC. Translation: CASSSPPWPIREYEQYF.

The rearrangement uses TRBV6-4 and TRBJ2-3; 9 bases line up with TRBD1. The CDR3 totals 15 residues. Germline trimming cut 3 bases from V and 4 bases from J; bases unmatched to any gene: 5. The germline CDR1 and CDR2 sequences are MRHNA and SNTAGT. CDR3 sequence reads: CASSEDRGSADTQYF. The CDR3 region has the DNA TGTGCCAGCAGTGAGGACAGGGGTTCAGCAGATACGCAGTATTTT.

The J gene is TRBJ2-7, the V gene TRBV13; 14 positions agree with TRBD2. The J segment lost 6 bases and the V segment lost 3 bases, leaving 1 base of the junction unmatched. The length of the CDR3 is 14 residues. Germline V CDR1 and CDR2: PRHDT, FYEKMQ (reference sequence). CDR3 sequence: CASSFGTSGGEQYF. For the CDR3, the DNA is TGTGCCAGCAGCTTCGGGACTAGCGGGGGCGAGCAGTACTTC.

This chain connects TRBV6-1 to TRBJ1-1, with D perhaps TRBD1 (5 bases). V lost 6 bases and J 4 bases, leaving 15 bases between the germline ends. CDR1 and CDR2 (germline): MNHNS, SASEGT. The CDR3 is 14 amino acids. CDR3 coding DNA: TGTGCCAGCAGGGATTTTGGGGGGGGCACTGAAGCTTTCTTT. It translates to CASRDFGGGTEAFF.

V usage is TRBV7-2 and J usage is TRBJ2-7, with 12 bases aligning to TRBD2. There are 16 residues in the CDR3. Germline lookup yields CDR1 SGHTA and CDR2 FQGNSA. V lost 3 bases and J lost 1; bases outside the gene matches: 4. In DNA, the CDR3 is TGTGCCAGCAGCTTCGGACTAGCGGGGATATCCTACGAGCAGTACTTC. Protein: CASSFGLAGISYEQYF.

The chain couples TRBV19 to TRBJ1-4; D unresolved. The germline CDR1 and CDR2 sequences are LNHDA and SQIVND (reference sequence). The CDR3 length is 16 residues. Trimming shortened V by 2 bases and J by 8 bases, and 18 bases separated the two germline ends. The CDR3 DNA sequence: TGTGCCAGTAGTATACCCCTAGAGGGTATAAAGGAAAAACTGTTTTTT. Its translation: CASSIPLEGIKEKLFF.

This rearrangement joins TRBV6-1 to TRBJ1-2; D remains unclear. Germline V gene data show CDR1 as MNHNS and CDR2 as SASEGT. This CDR3 is 13 amino acids long. Trimming shortened V by 3 bases and J by 8 bases, and 13 bases separated the two germline ends. CDR3 sequence (DNA): TGTGCCAGCAGTGATTTCCCCGGGTACGGCTACACCTTC. Protein product: CASSDFPGYGYTF.

The rearrangement links TRBV28 to TRBJ1-2, with D perhaps TRBD1 (6 bases). Trimming shortened V by 4 bases and J by 7 bases, and 19 bases separated the two germline ends. The CDR3 is 15 residues long. Per germline, CDR1 MDHEN and CDR2 SYDVKM. The CDR3: CASSSGGQGIRGYTF. The CDR3 DNA reads as TGTGCCAGCAGTTCGGGGGGGCAGGGGATTCGTGGCTACACCTTC.